This note documents a single T cell receptor (beta chain) sequence. Its antigen is unknown. These data originate in a study of cytomegalovirus exposure and HLA in healthy donors. Study summary: Counted in an early data release were about 85 million unique TCRs from HLA-typed donors.

Study-level points and caveats: Donors belonging to an Asian-associated ancestry cluster reportedly showed fewer N-insertions in productive TCRs than the 666-donor mean, according to what a later analysis found. Many donors shared some public TCRs, even though most TCR sequences were rare. Productive rates of about 90% or about 30% were seen for most TCR beta V segments in an earlier analysis.

The PCR was carried out with 60 Vbeta primers and 13 Jbeta primers. The protocol was immunoSEQ multiplex PCR, while the TCRdb copy is restricted to in-frame clones and leaves out a portion. The table has 150,000 or so clones, less than 85% seen once. Sample: PBMCs. This TCR derives from a man aged 18 to 29 in good health and CMV-seropositive.

The CDR3 DNA reads as TGCGCCAGCAGCATACGACAGGGGTTGAACACTGAAGCTTTCTTT. Amino acid sequence: CASSIRQGLNTEAFF. The genes are TRBV5-1 and TRBJ1-1; 8 bases agree with TRBD1. The CDR3 runs to 15 residues. The V gene end was trimmed by 4 bases and the J gene end by 0 bases; junction bases not matched to a gene: 5. The germline gives CDR1 SGHRS, CDR2 YFSETQ.